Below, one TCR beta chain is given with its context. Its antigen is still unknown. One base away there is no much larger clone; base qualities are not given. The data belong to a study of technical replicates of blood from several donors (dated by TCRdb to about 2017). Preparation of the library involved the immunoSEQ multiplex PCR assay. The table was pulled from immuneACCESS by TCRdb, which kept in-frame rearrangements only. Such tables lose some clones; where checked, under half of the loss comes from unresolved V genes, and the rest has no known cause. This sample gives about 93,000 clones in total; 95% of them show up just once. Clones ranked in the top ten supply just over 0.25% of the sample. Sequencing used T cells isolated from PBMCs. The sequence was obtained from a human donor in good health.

The DNA is as follows: TGCGCCAGCAGTGTGATGGCGAACACTGAAGCTTTCTTT. This codes for CASSVMANTEAFF. The rearrangement joined TRBV10-1 to TRBJ1-1; no D gene can be assigned with confidence. The V and J ends are trimmed by 4 bases and 1 base, leaving 7 bases between them. CDR1 and CDR2, looked up from the germline V gene (reference sequence), are WNHNN and SYGVQD. From cysteine to phenylalanine, the CDR3 is 13 amino acids long. Of all the DNA, just the CDR3 is kept, 39 bases in frame from base 1.